This T cell receptor (beta chain) was identified in a study of memory CD4+ T cells and cytomegalovirus serostatus. For the study at large: Of the healthy Belgian adults, several were CMV seropositive and about two dozen seronegative.

Trimming removed 4 bases from V and 3 bases from J, with 13 bases in between. Germline V gene lookup returns CDR1 SGHNT and CDR2 YYREEE (reference sequence). This CDR3 has 15 residues. The sort gate was single viable CD3+CD4+CD8-CD45RO+ cells for memory CD4+ T cells. Only in-frame clones appear in the TCRdb table, and some are missing; sequencing was by immunoSEQ multiplex PCR. Of tens of thousands of clones listed, 82% are singletons. Whole-study results and caveats: 67 of 164 known CMV-associated TCRbeta sequences appeared in CD4+ memory. The CMV-associated TCR signature appears largely within the CD4+ memory repertoire. Median bootstrapped AUC for CMV status was just under 0.97 originally, approximately 0.91 US-trained.

This clone was seen a single time. Its antigen is unidentified. Source material: memory CD4+ T cells from blood. The chain joins TRBV5-4 to TRBJ1-4, with D tentatively TRBD1 (6 bases). The clonotype originates from an adult in good health and CMV-seronegative. The CDR3: CASSPGDRANEKLFF. CDR3 DNA: TGTGCCAGCAGCCCAGGGGACCGGGCTAATGAAAAACTGTTTTTT.